The clone carrying this T cell receptor beta chain has at least ten counts. What it binds is not known. These data come from a study of Graves' ophthalmopathy and Graves' hyperthyroidism. Background on the study: Blood was drawn at initial diagnosis, before any treatment. Study conclusions and caveats: Among expanded thyroid clonotypes above 0.001 frequency, most also occurred in blood.

Scientists amplified the TCR beta CDR3 regions from RNA transcripts. The workflow started with a first-round RT-PCR run with HTBI primers and then moved on to a second-round multiplex PCR. TCRdb ran MiXCR on the multiplex PCR reads and lists one entry per CDR3 protein. The sample lists 500,000 to 700,000 distinct CDR3 sequences, roughly 20% occurring once. The V and J ends lost 7 bases and 1 base, in that order; junction bases with no gene match: 7. The CDR3 runs 15 residues. Among the exclusions were patients with other autoimmune diseases, uncontrolled infections, pregnancy or lactation. This chain connects TRBV12-3 or TRBV12-4 to TRBJ2-7; the match to TRBD1 covers 10 bases. Sequences were obtained from peripheral blood. The origin of this receptor is a woman under 30 with stable Graves' hyperthyroidism. Some clones in this sample may be carry-over from other donors' samples. CDR3 loop: CASMVGDRGSYEQYF. In DNA form, the CDR3 reads TGTGCCAGCATGGTGGGGGACAGGGGATCCTACGAGCAGTACTTC.